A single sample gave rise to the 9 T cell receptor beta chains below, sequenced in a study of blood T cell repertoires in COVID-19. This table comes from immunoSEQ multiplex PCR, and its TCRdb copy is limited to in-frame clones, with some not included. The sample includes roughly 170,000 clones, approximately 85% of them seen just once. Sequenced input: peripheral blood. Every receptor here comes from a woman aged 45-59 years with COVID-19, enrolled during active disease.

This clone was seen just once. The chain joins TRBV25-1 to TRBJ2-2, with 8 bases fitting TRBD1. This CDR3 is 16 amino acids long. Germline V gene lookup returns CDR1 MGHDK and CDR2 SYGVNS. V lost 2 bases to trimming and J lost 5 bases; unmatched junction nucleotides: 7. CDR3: CASSEAGQGATGELFF. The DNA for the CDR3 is TGTGCCAGCAGTGAAGCAGGTCAGGGGGCGACCGGGGAGCTGTTTTTT.

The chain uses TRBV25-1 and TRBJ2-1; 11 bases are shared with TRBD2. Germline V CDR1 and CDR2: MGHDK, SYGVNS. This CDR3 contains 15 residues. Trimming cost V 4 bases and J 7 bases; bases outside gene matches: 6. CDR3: CASSVSGGAENEQFF. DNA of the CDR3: TGTGCCAGCAGTGTTAGCGGGGGGGCCGAGAATGAGCAGTTCTTC.

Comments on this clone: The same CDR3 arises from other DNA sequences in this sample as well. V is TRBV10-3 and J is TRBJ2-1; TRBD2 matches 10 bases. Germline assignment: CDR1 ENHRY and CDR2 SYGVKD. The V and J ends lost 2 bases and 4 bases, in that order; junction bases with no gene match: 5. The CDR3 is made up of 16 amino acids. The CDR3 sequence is CAISEGLAGAYNEQFF. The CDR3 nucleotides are TGTGCCATCAGTGAGGGGCTAGCGGGAGCATACAATGAGCAGTTCTTC.

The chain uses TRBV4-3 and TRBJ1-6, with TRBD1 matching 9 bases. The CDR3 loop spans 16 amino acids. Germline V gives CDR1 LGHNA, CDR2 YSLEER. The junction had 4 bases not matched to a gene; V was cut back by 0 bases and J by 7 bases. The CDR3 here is CASSQETGGGNSPLHF. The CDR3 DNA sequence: TGCGCCAGCAGCCAAGAGACAGGGGGTGGGAATTCACCCCTCCACTTT.

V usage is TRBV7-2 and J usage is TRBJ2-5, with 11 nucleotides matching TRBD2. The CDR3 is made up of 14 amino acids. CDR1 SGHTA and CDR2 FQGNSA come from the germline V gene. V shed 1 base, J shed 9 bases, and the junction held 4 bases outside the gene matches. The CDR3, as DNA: TGTGCCAGCAGCTTAGGACTAGCGGGGACGGCCCAGTACTTC. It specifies CASSLGLAGTAQYF.

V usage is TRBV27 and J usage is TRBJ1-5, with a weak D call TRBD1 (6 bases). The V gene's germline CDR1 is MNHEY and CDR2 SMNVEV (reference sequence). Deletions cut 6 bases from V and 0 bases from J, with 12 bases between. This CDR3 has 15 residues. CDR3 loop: CASSPGHHSNQPQHF. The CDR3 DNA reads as TGTGCCAGCAGCCCGGGACACCATAGCAATCAGCCCCAGCATTTT.

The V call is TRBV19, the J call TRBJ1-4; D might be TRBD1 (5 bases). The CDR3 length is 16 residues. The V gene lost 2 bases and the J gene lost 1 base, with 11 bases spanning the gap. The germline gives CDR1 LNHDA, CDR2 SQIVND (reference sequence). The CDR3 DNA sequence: TGTGCCAGTAGTATACTCAGGGAGGTAACTAATGAAAAACTGTTTTTT. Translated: CASSILREVTNEKLFF.

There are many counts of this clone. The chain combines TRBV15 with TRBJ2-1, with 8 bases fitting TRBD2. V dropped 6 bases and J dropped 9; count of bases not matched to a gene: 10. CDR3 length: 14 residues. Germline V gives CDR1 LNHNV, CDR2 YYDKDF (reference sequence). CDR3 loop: CATRKSGGVGEQFF. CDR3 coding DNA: TGTGCCACCAGGAAGAGCGGGGGCGTCGGTGAGCAGTTCTTC.

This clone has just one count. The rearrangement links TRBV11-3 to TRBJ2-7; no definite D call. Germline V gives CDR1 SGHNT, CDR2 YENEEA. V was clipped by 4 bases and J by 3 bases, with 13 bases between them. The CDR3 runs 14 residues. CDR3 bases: TGTGCCAGCAGCTATCGCGGAGATTACTACGAGCAGTACTTC. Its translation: CASSYRGDYYEQYF.